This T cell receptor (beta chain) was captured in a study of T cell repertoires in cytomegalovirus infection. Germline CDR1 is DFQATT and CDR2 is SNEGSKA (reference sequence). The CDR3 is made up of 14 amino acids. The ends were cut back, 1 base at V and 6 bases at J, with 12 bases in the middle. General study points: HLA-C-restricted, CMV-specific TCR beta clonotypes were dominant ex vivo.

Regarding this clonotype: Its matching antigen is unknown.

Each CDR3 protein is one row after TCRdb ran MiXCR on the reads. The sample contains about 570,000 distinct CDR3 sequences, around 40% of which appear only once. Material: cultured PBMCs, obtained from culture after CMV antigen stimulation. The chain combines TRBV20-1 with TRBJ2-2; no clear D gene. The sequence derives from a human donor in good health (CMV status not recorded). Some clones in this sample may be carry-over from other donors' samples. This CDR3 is CSARGQTWAGELFF. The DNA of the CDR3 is TGCAGTGCTAGAGGCCAGACCTGGGCCGGGGAGCTGTTTTTT.